This record concerns one T cell receptor (beta chain) sequence. Adults between about 18 and 89 years of age took part from about two dozen US areas. Original data processing: Amplification of reference gene primers provided the estimated nucleated cell counts. Some clones are missing from TCRdb's copy, which holds only in-frame ones; the method was immunoSEQ multiplex PCR. V and J calls and clone size are those listed in that table; D and trimming were worked out from the DNA. The sample holds nearly 250,000 clones, 70% to 90% seen once. The source of the sample is a study of blood T cell repertoires in COVID-19. As for the study in general: Material from acute and convalescent COVID-19 was sourced from the United States, Italy and Spain.

This CDR3 is 12 amino acids long. The germline CDR1 and CDR2 sequences are MNHEY and SMNVEV (reference sequence). V shed 5 bases, J shed 8 bases, and the junction held 5 bases outside the gene matches. Sequencing input: PBMCs or T cells enriched from blood (not recorded which). The chain is built from TRBV27 and TRBJ1-2; 7 nucleotides match TRBD1. The receptor was isolated from a woman between 45 and 65 years old with acute COVID-19. The CDR3 DNA reads as TGTGCCAGCAGTCTCAGGGGGGACGGCTACACCTTC. This translates into CASSLRGDGYTF.